The TCR beta chain described here comes from a study of CD8 T cells in Susac syndrome. Looked up from germline, CDR1 is GTSNPN and CDR2 is SVGIG (reference sequence). Trimming shortened V by 2 bases and J by 6 bases, and 7 bases separated the two germline ends. The length of the CDR3 is 11 residues. A few counts support this clonotype. With random hexamers, roughly 0.45 to 1 ug RNA was reverse transcribed. MiXCR was run by TCRdb on the immunoSEQ multiplex PCR reads, yielding one entry per CDR3 protein. Found here are about 190,000 distinct CDR3 sequences, over 90% of them singletons; the top ten hold about 0.17%.

This clonotype originated in a human donor with Susac syndrome. The chain joins TRBV30 to TRBJ1-2; D is uncertain. Specimen: CD8+ T cells from PBMCs. CDR3 residues: CAWSKGNGYTF. The DNA for the CDR3 is TGTGCCTGGAGTAAGGGTAATGGCTACACCTTC.